Here is one TCR beta chain with its context. Brentuximab vedotin exposure varied among the patients, all of whom had relapsed after autologous stem cell transplantation. Germline V CDR1 and CDR2: MRHNA, SNTAGT. Trimming took 6 bases from V and 0 from J, leaving 8 bases between them. There are 14 residues in the CDR3. The data originate from a study of PD-1 blockade in classical Hodgkin lymphoma. Clones were read by immunoSEQ multiplex PCR, and TCRdb kept only the in-frame ones, dropping some. The table lists 40,000 to 65,000 clones, about 84% of them singletons. The TCR originated in a human donor with classical Hodgkin lymphoma. Sample: peripheral blood mononuclear cells (PBMCs), taken at baseline. This rearrangement joins TRBV6-4 to TRBJ2-2; D ambiguous. CDR3 region: CASREFTNTGELFF. The CDR3 coding sequence is TGTGCCAGCAGGGAGTTCACGAACACCGGGGAGCTGTTTTTT.